Following are 26 T cell receptor beta chains from one sample sequenced in a study of shared T cell receptors in the human thymus. TCRdb's copy holds only in-frame clones and misses some; the assay was immunoSEQ multiplex PCR. The sample lists roughly 550,000 clones, around 78% occurring once. These same records also appear under a second study, on human thymus T cells.

Sequenced sample: thymocytes. These receptor sequences come from a boy younger than two with a congenital heart defect.

The chain carries TRBV28 and TRBJ2-7; the D gene is possibly TRBD1 (6 bases). The V gene lost 4 bases and the J gene lost 0 bases, with 22 bases spanning the gap. The germline V gene has CDR1 MDHEN and CDR2 SYDVKM. This CDR3 region has 18 residues. In DNA form, the CDR3 reads TGTGCCAGCAGTTCGACCAGGGTGTGGGACAACAGCTCCTACGAGCAGTACTTC. Translated, it gives CASSSTRVWDNSSYEQYF.

This clone was seen only once. The J gene is TRBJ2-7, the V gene TRBV4-1, with 11 bases lining up with TRBD2. The CDR3 runs to 19 residues. Germline CDR1 and CDR2: MGHRA and YSYEKL. Losses at the gene ends were 2 bases for V and 3 bases for J; bases not matched to a gene: 15. CDR3 nucleotide sequence: TGCGCCAGCAGCCAATGGGCCGGAGAACTAGCGGGAGCTTGCTACGAGCAGTACTTC. It specifies CASSQWAGELAGACYEQYF.

This clone was counted between two and nine times. The V gene is TRBV11-2, the J gene TRBJ1-3; a weak D match, TRBD1 (6 bases). Germline values: CDR1 SGHAT, CDR2 FQNNGV. The V and J ends lost 5 bases and 1 base respectively, with 21 bases between them. This CDR3 region has 18 residues. CDR3 DNA sequence: TGTGCCAGCAGCCCTATTCCCCGATCAGGGGCGTCTGGAAACACCATATATTTT. Amino acids: CASSPIPRSGASGNTIYF.

The gene calls are TRBV13 and TRBJ2-2, with D unresolved. The germline CDR1 and CDR2 sequences are PRHDT and FYEKMQ (reference sequence). The CDR3 covers 15 residues. V was shortened by 1 base and J by 4 bases, with 10 bases between the two germline ends. The CDR3 here is CASSLDETGTGELFF. DNA for the CDR3: TGTGCCAGCAGCTTAGACGAGACGGGCACCGGGGAGCTGTTTTTT.

This chain uses TRBV5-1 with TRBJ2-1; the D is unclear. Trimming left V 0 bases short and J 8 bases short, with 15 bases between. The CDR3 runs to 15 residues. The germline CDR1 and CDR2 sequences are SGHRS and YFSETQ. The CDR3 protein is CASSLAGVPPDEQFF. The CDR3 nucleotides read TGCGCCAGCAGCTTGGCAGGCGTCCCTCCCGATGAGCAGTTCTTC.

This rearrangement joins TRBV5-1 to TRBJ2-1, with 7 bases lining up with TRBD2. CDR1 is SGHRS, CDR2 YFSETQ, per germline. Unmatched junction bases numbered 3, after V lost 7 bases and J lost 8 bases. The CDR3 consists of 11 residues. The CDR3 loop is CASSLADEQFF. The CDR3 DNA follows: TGCGCCAGCTCCCTAGCGGATGAGCAGTTCTTC.

This chain joins TRBV28 and TRBJ2-4, with 14 bases that match TRBD2. The V gene's germline CDR1 is MDHEN and CDR2 SYDVKM. This CDR3 has 14 amino acids. V trimming: 5 bases; J trimming: 10 bases; junction bases outside the gene matches: 4. CDR3 amino acids: CASSEGLAGVIQYF. CDR3 sequence (DNA): TGTGCCAGCAGTGAGGGACTAGCGGGAGTGATTCAGTACTTC.

The rearrangement links TRBV10-2 to TRBJ2-7; the match to TRBD2 covers 11 bases. The CDR3 sequence is 19 residues long. From germline, CDR1 is WSHSY and CDR2 SAAADI. Trimming cost V 5 bases and J 3 bases; bases outside gene matches: 18. This CDR3 reads CASSPKGCSGRAWRYEQYF. CDR3 bases: TGCGCCAGCAGTCCCAAGGGGTGTAGCGGGAGGGCCTGGCGCTACGAGCAGTACTTC.

V usage is TRBV29-1 and J usage is TRBJ2-3, with 9 bases that match TRBD2. The CDR3 extends over 17 amino acids. Unmatched junction bases numbered 12, after V lost 3 bases and J lost 2 bases. Germline loops: CDR1 SQVTM, CDR2 ANQGSEA. The CDR3 protein is CSVEDPEAGGYTDTQYF. The DNA for the CDR3 is TGCAGCGTTGAGGACCCGGAGGCGGGAGGGTACACAGATACGCAGTATTTT.

The genes are TRBV28 and TRBJ1-5; 7 positions agree with TRBD1. This CDR3 region has 19 residues. Looked up from germline, CDR1 is MDHEN and CDR2 is SYDVKM. After removal of 2 bases from V and 2 bases from J, the junction contained 15 bases not matched to a gene. As DNA, the CDR3 is TGTGCCAGCAGTTTACGCGACAGGGACTTAGGGTGGCGCAATCAGCCCCAGCATTTT. It yields the protein CASSLRDRDLGWRNQPQHF.

This sequence joins TRBV5-8 and TRBJ2-7, with D tentatively TRBD1 (5 bases). The CDR3 contains 11 residues. The germline V gene encodes CDR1 SGHTS and CDR2 YDEGEE. V was trimmed by 4 bases and J by 8 bases, leaving 10 bases between them. The CDR3 loop reads CASSNRQQQYF. In DNA form, the CDR3 reads TGTGCCAGCAGCAATAGACAGCAGCAGTACTTC.

V is TRBV30 and J is TRBJ2-4, with TRBD2 matching over 9 bases. CDR1 and CDR2 from the germline V gene are GTSNPN and SVGIG (reference sequence). J was trimmed by 9 bases and V by 0 bases; bases with no gene match: 12. The CDR3 consists of 16 residues. CDR3 residues: CAWSVKFSGSRVIQYF. The DNA for the CDR3 is TGTGCCTGGAGTGTAAAGTTTAGCGGGAGCCGGGTCATTCAGTACTTC.

The chain couples TRBV28 to TRBJ1-2, with 7 bases matching TRBD1. V dropped 6 bases and J dropped 8; count of bases not matched to a gene: 15. The CDR3 extends over 15 amino acids. Germline CDR1 reads MDHEN; CDR2 reads SYDVKM. The CDR3 sequence: CASSRDRDRERGYTF. The DNA of the CDR3 is TGTGCCAGCAGCCGTGACCGAGACAGGGAGAGGGGCTACACCTTC.

J is TRBJ2-5 and V is TRBV10-3, with D possibly called TRBD1 or TRBD2 (5 bases each). The J call may be mistaken, given a closer DNA end match to TRBJ2-7. The V gene's germline CDR1 is ENHRY and CDR2 SYGVKD. This CDR3 spans 15 amino acids. The CDR3 DNA sequence: TGTGCCATCAGGGAGGTAGGACACGTAAGCTACGAGCAGTACTTC. It translates to CAIREVGHVSYEQYF.

The chain carries TRBV6-1 and TRBJ1-2; perhaps TRBD1 as D (5 bases). V lost 0 bases to trimming and J lost 7 bases, with 9 bases between them. CDR1 and CDR2 from the germline V gene are MNHNS and SASEGT. The CDR3 runs to 13 residues. The CDR3 region has the DNA TGTGCCAGCAGTGAAGCCCCAGGGTCTGGCTACACCTTC. Protein: CASSEAPGSGYTF.

The V gene is TRBV5-5, the J gene TRBJ1-2; D is unclear. Germline assignment: CDR1 SGHKS and CDR2 YYEKEE (reference sequence). The ends were cut back, 0 bases at V and 0 bases at J, with 12 bases in the middle. CDR3 length: 16 amino acids. The CDR3 reads CASSLGQAHSNYGYTF. The CDR3 DNA reads as TGTGCCAGCAGCTTGGGGCAGGCCCATTCTAACTATGGCTACACCTTC.

This sequence joins TRBV15 and TRBJ2-6; TRBD1 is a possible D gene (6 bases). Germline lookup yields CDR1 LNHNV and CDR2 YYDKDF (reference sequence). The V gene lost 0 bases and the J gene lost 2 bases, with 26 bases spanning the gap. The CDR3 length is 22 residues. DNA for the CDR3: TGTGCCACCAGCAGAGATTTGTTTAAAACAGGGATCTGTAACGCTGGGGCCAACGTCCTGACTTTC. Its protein product is CATSRDLFKTGICNAGANVLTF. The full variable domain, completed using reference TRBV15 and TRBJ2-6, is DAMVIQNPRYQVTQFGKPVTLSCSQTLNHNVMYWYQQKSSQAPKLLFHYYDKDFNNEADTPDNFQSRRPNTSFCFLDIRSPGLGDTAMYLCATSRDLFKTGICNAGANVLTFGAGSRLTVL.

The J gene is TRBJ2-1, the V gene TRBV11-3; 8 bases are a match to TRBD1. In germline, CDR1 is SGHNT, CDR2 YENEEA. CDR3 length: 16 residues. V lost 1 base and J lost 10; bases outside the gene matches: 12. The CDR3 region is CASSLVSGQVSEEQFF. For the CDR3, the DNA is TGTGCCAGCAGCTTAGTTTCGGGACAGGTATCGGAAGAGCAGTTCTTC.

The chain combines TRBV6-5 with TRBJ1-5; 9 bases are shared with TRBD1. CDR3 length: 15 amino acids. CDR1 and CDR2 from the germline V gene are MNHEY and SVGAGI. Trimming at V came to 5 bases and at J to 3 bases, leaving 5 bases not matched to a gene. The CDR3 reads CASSVQGAPNQPQHF. The CDR3 DNA is TGTGCCAGCAGTGTACAGGGGGCCCCCAATCAGCCCCAGCATTTT.

V usage is TRBV2 and J usage is TRBJ1-5; TRBD1 agrees at 10 bases. The length of the CDR3 is 15 residues. V shed 5 bases and J 3 bases; nucleotides not matched to a gene: 4. From germline, CDR1 is SNHLY and CDR2 FYNNEI. CDR3 loop: CASSNGTGDNQPQHF. In DNA form, the CDR3 reads TGTGCCAGCAGTAACGGGACAGGGGACAATCAGCCCCAGCATTTT. Filled out from reference TRBV2 and TRBJ1-5, the complete variable domain reads EPEVTQTPSHQVTQMGQEVILRCVPISNHLYFYWYRQILGQKVEFLVSFYNNEISEKSEIFDDQFSVERPDGSNFTLKIRSTKLEDSAMYFCASSNGTGDNQPQHFGDGTRLSIL.

The rearrangement uses TRBV27 and TRBJ2-1, with 7 bases identical to TRBD1. The ends lost 3 bases at V and 5 bases at J; junction bases unmatched: 4. CDR3 length: 14 residues. Germline CDR1 and CDR2: MNHEY and SMNVEV (reference sequence). DNA for the CDR3: TGTGCCAGCAGTTTGAAGGGGGCGGACAATGAGCAGTTCTTC. Protein sequence: CASSLKGADNEQFF.

This clone came up once. The chain links TRBV4-2 to TRBJ2-5; TRBD2 matches 13 bases. J was trimmed by 4 bases and V by 0 bases; bases with no gene match: 5. CDR1 and CDR2 (germline): LGHNA, YNFKEQ. CDR3 length equals 17 residues. Written as DNA, the CDR3 is TGTGCCAGCAGCCAAGAGCCGGGACTAGCGGGGCGAGAGACCCAGTACTTC. It yields the protein CASSQEPGLAGRETQYF.

The chain is built from TRBV30 and TRBJ1-2; no clear D gene. The V gene's germline CDR1 is GTSNPN and CDR2 SVGIG (reference sequence). This CDR3 has 15 amino acids. V gave up 1 base and J gave up 4 bases, with 16 bases separating them. CDR3 nucleotides: TGTGCCTGGAGTGCCCGGACCGGGATGCCCTATGGCTACACCTTC. Residues: CAWSARTGMPYGYTF.

This chain uses TRBV27 with TRBJ2-5; TRBD1 aligns across 10 bases. Trimming took 5 bases from V and 5 from J; bases not matched to a gene: 17. From germline, CDR1 is MNHEY and CDR2 SMNVEV (reference sequence). The CDR3 extends over 18 amino acids. The DNA for the CDR3 is TGTGCCAGCAGTCAGTACCCCACCGGGACAGGGGTAAGGGAGACCCAGTACTTC. Translation: CASSQYPTGTGVRETQYF.

This chain links TRBV4-3 with TRBJ1-1; the D gene is possibly TRBD1 (6 bases). V was cut by 2 bases and J by 0 bases, with 13 bases left in between. The CDR3 is made up of 16 amino acids. Germline CDR1 reads LGHNA; CDR2 reads YSLEER. This CDR3 reads CASSQHPGQLNTEAFF. The CDR3 DNA follows: TGCGCCAGCAGCCAACACCCCGGACAGTTGAACACTGAAGCTTTCTTT.

This clone was seen a few times. CDR3 sequence (DNA): TGTGCCAGCAGCGAGCGGGAGGGTAGCGAGCAGTACTTC. Its protein is CASSEREGSEQYF. V and J are TRBV6-4 and TRBJ2-7, with 10 nucleotides matching TRBD2. CDR3 length equals 13 residues. CDR1 is MRHNA and CDR2 is SNTAGT in the germline V gene. With V trimmed by 6 bases and J by 6 bases, 5 bases remained unmatched.